This T cell receptor (beta chain) was sequenced in a study of blood T cell repertoires in COVID-19. The overall study: Some COVID-19 samples were acute and others convalescent; all came from the United States, Italy and Spain. The analysed material was cDNA or gDNA that came from T cells, B-cell-depleted T cells, or PBMCs.

Germline lookup yields CDR1 SGHTA and CDR2 FQGNSA. This CDR3 contains 17 residues. V lost 1 base and J lost 6; bases outside the gene matches: 6. Original processing methods: Reference gene primers were amplified, and this amplification served to estimate nucleated cell counts. TCRdb's copy holds only in-frame clones and misses some; the assay was immunoSEQ multiplex PCR. V and J calls and clone size are those listed in that table; D and trimming were worked out from the DNA. The table includes some 530,000 clones, approximately 83% detected once. The chain combines TRBV7-2 with TRBJ2-1, with TRBD2 matching 13 bases. This receptor was taken from a human donor in a cohort sampled during active COVID-19. The sequenced sample was peripheral blood. The CDR3 reads CASSLETSGRRFNEQFF. The DNA for the CDR3 is TGTGCCAGCAGCTTAGAGACTAGCGGGAGGCGATTCAATGAGCAGTTCTTC.